This T cell receptor (beta chain) stems from a study of T cells after yellow fever vaccination. Findings and limits, study-wide: Post-booster samples contained most primary-vaccination clones (around 96% CD4, less than 90% CD8). Although the secondary response was weaker, it peaked faster, at day 5 versus 15. Sorted repertoires could include abundant contaminating clonotypes from bulk cells.

Per germline, CDR1 SGDLS and CDR2 YYNGEE. The CDR3 has 15 residues. The V gene end was trimmed by 0 bases and the J gene end by 3 bases; junction bases not matched to a gene: 3. Universal primer sites and UMIs were introduced during 5'RACE template-switching synthesis of TCR cDNA. TCRdb re-called the 5' RACE reads with MiXCR, one entry per CDR3 protein. The sample has around 360,000 distinct CDR3 sequences, around a tenth seen once. To note about this clonotype: Its target is not known.

J is TRBJ2-5 and V is TRBV9; TRBD2 agrees at 9 bases. The TCR originated in a man between 18 and 29 years old who received the YFV17D yellow fever vaccine. Specimen: PBMCs, collected on the day of the first yellow fever vaccination. DNA of the CDR3: TGTGCCAGCAGCGTAGGCGGGGGGGGAAAAGAGACCCAGTACTTC. Translation: CASSVGGGGKETQYF.